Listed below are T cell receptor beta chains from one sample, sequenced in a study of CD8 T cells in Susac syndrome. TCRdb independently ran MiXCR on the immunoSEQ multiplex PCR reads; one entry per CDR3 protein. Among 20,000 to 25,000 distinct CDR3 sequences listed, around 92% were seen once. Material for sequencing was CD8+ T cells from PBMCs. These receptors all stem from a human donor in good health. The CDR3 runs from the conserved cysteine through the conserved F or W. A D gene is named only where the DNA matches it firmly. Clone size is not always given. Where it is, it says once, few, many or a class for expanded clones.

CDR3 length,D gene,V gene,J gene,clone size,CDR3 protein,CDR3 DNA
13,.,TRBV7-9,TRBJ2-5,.,CASRPGAEETQYF,TGTGCCAGCAGGCCGGGGGCAGAAGAGACCCAGTACTTC
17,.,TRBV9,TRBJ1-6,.,CASSVEDSFSYNSPLHF,TGTGCCAGCAGCGTAGAGGACAGCTTCTCCTATAATTCACCCCTCCACTTT
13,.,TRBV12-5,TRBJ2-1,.,CASSRSGYNEQFF,TGTGCTAGTTCGCGAAGCGGCTACAATGAGCAGTTCTTC
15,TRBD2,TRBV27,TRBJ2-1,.,CASSLAPAGVRGQFF,TGTGCCAGCAGTTTAGCCCCAGCGGGGGTAAGAGGGCAGTTCTTC
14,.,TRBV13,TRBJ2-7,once,CASSLEGATYEQYF,TGTGCCAGCAGCTTAGAGGGCGCAACCTACGAGCAGTACTTC
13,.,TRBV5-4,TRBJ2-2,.,CASSPSNTGELFF,TGTGCCAGCAGCCCGTCGAACACCGGGGAGCTGTTTTTT
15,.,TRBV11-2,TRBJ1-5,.,CASSLWSGSNQPQHF,TGTGCCAGCAGCTTATGGTCAGGTAGCAATCAGCCCCAGCATTTT
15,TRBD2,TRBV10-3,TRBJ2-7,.,CAISELAGLSYEQYF,TGTGCCATCAGTGAGCTAGCGGGTCTCTCCTACGAGCAGTACTTC
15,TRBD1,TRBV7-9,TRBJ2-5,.,CASSRDRGNQETQYF,TGTGCCAGCAGCCGGGACAGGGGAAACCAAGAGACCCAGTACTTC
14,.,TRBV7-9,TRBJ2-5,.,CASSFAGGRETQYF,TGTGCCAGCAGCTTTGCCGGGGGGCGAGAGACCCAGTACTTC
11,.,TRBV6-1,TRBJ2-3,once,CASVEGPNGYF,TGTGCCAGCGTTGAGGGGCCCAACGGTTATTTT
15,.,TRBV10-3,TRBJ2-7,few,CAISELAGVWYEQYF,TGTGCCATCAGTGAGTTGGCCGGGGTTTGGTACGAGCAGTACTTC
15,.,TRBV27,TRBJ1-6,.,CASSLGVSYNSPLHF,TGTGCCAGCAGTTTAGGGGTGTCCTATAATTCACCCCTCCACTTT
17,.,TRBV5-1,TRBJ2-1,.,CASSLVTGLSSYNEQFF,TGCGCCAGCAGCTTGGTTACAGGGCTAAGCTCCTACAATGAGCAGTTCTTC
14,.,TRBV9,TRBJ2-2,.,CASSVVGNTGELFF,TGTGCCAGCAGCGTAGTTGGGAACACCGGGGAGCTGTTTTTT
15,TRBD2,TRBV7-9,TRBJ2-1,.,CASSYRTSGHNEQFF,TGTGCCAGCAGCTATCGAACTAGCGGCCACAATGAGCAGTTCTTC
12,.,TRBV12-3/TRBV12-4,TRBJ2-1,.,CASSLALYEQFF,TGTGCCAGCAGTTTAGCGCTTTATGAGCAGTTCTTC
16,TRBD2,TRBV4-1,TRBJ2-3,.,CASSQDIGREADTQYF,TGCGCCAGCAGCCAAGATATAGGGCGGGAGGCAGATACGCAGTATTTT
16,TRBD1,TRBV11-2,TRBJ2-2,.,CASSLLGQGATGELFF,TGTGCCAGCAGCTTACTTGGTCAGGGGGCAACCGGGGAGCTGTTTTTT
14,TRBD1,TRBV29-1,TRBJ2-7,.,CSGAGTGTSYEQYF,TGCAGCGGTGCCGGGACAGGTACCTCCTACGAGCAGTACTTC
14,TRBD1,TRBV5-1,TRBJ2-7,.,CASSLGQGSSEQYF,TGCGCCAGCAGCTTGGGACAGGGATCGAGTGAGCAGTACTTC
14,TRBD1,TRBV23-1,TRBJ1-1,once,CASTRIDRDTEAFF,TGCGCCAGCACCCGAATCGACAGGGACACTGAAGCTTTCTTT
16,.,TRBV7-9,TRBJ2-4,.,CASSFAMTLAKNIQYF,TGTGCCAGCAGCTTCGCCATGACCCTAGCCAAAAACATTCAGTACTTC
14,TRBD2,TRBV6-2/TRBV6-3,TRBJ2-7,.,CASESGLEVYEQYF,TGTGCCAGCGAAAGCGGACTAGAGGTTTACGAGCAGTACTTC
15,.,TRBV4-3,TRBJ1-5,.,CASSQGPGGRQPQHF,TGCGCCAGCAGCCAAGGGCCCGGGGGGCGTCAGCCCCAGCATTTT
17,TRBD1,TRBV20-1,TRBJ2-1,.,CSASGQGDGGSYNEQFF,TGCAGTGCTTCGGGACAGGGGGACGGAGGATCCTACAATGAGCAGTTCTTC
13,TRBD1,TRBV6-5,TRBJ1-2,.,CASSRDRFDGYTF,TGTGCCAGCAGCCGGGACAGGTTCGATGGCTACACCTTC
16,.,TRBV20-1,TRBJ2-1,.,CSARDTRGEGYNEQFF,TGCAGTGCTAGAGATACCCGGGGTGAAGGATACAATGAGCAGTTCTTC
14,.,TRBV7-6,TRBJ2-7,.,CASSSGQSPYEQYF,TGTGCCAGCAGCTCTGGACAGTCCCCCTACGAGCAGTACTTC
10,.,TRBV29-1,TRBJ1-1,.,CSAGTPEAFF,TGCAGCGCTGGGACGCCTGAGGCTTTCTTT
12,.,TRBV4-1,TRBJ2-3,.,CASSHGGDTQYF,TGCGCCAGCAGCCACGGGGGAGATACGCAGTATTTT
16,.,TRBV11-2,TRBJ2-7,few,CASSLSRVSTSYEQYF,TGTGCCAGCAGCTTATCCCGGGTTTCAACCTCCTACGAGCAGTACTTC
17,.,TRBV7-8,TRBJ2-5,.,CASSLAGHRTRQETQYF,TGTGCCAGCAGCTTAGCGGGACACAGGACACGTCAAGAGACCCAGTACTTC
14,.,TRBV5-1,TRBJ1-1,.,CASSRGPVSTEAFF,TGCGCCAGCAGCCGGGGCCCTGTGAGCACTGAAGCTTTCTTT
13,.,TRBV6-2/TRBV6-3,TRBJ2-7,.,CASSYSRSYEQYF,TGTGCCAGCAGTTACTCGCGAAGTTATGAGCAGTACTTC
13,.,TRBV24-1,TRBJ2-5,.,CATSDGLQETQYF,TGTGCCACCAGTGATGGCCTCCAAGAGACCCAGTACTTC
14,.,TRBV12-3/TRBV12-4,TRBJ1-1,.,CASSLGGGNTEAFF,TGTGCCAGCAGTTTAGGAGGAGGGAACACTGAAGCTTTCTTT
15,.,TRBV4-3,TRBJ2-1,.,CASSQGSGTNNEQFF,TGCGCCAGCAGCCAAGGCTCGGGGACAAACAATGAGCAGTTCTTC
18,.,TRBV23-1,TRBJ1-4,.,CASSQSVDLKPTNEKLFF,TGCGCCAGCAGTCAATCGGTAGATCTGAAACCAACTAATGAAAAACTGTTTTTT
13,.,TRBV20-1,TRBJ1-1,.,CSAKTTGDTEAFF,TGCAGTGCTAAAACTACAGGAGACACTGAAGCTTTCTTT
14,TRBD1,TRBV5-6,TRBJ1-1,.,CASSFFEGATEAFF,TGTGCCAGCAGCTTTTTTGAGGGGGCGACTGAAGCTTTCTTT
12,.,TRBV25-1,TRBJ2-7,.,CASSRSIYEQYF,TGTGCCAGCAGTCGTTCCATTTACGAGCAGTACTTC
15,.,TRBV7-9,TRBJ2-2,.,CASSDPGTNTGELFF,TGTGCCAGCAGCGATCCGGGCACGAACACCGGGGAGCTGTTTTTT
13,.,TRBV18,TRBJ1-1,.,CASSPGTGLEAFF,TGTGCCAGCTCACCCGGGACTGGTCTTGAAGCTTTCTTT
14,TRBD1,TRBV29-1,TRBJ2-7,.,CSVEDTGQGYEQYF,TGCAGCGTTGAAGATACGGGACAGGGCTACGAGCAGTACTTC
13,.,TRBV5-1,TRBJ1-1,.,CASSRGIGTEAFF,TGCGCCAGCAGCAGGGGAATAGGCACTGAAGCTTTCTTT
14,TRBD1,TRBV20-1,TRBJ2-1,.,CSAPRQGPYNEQFF,TGCAGTGCCCCCCGACAGGGCCCCTACAATGAGCAGTTCTTC
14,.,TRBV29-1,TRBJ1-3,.,CSVVVWGHGNTIYF,TGCAGCGTTGTTGTGTGGGGGCATGGAAACACCATATATTTT
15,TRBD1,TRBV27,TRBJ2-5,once,CASSPREGGQETQYF,TGTGCCAGCAGTCCCCGAGAAGGGGGCCAGGAGACCCAGTACTTC
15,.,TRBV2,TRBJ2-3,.,CASPGPAGKSDTQYF,TGTGCCAGCCCCGGACCTGCGGGCAAGTCAGATACGCAGTATTTT
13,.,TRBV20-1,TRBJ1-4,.,CSARGRTNEKLFF,TGCAGTGCTCGGGGGCGCACTAATGAAAAACTGTTTTTT
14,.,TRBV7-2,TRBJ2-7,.,CASSLVLSSYEQYF,TGTGCCAGCAGCTTAGTGCTTAGCTCCTACGAGCAGTACTTC
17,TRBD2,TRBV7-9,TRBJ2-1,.,CASSDPGTSGGAGEQFF,TGTGCCAGCAGCGACCCCGGGACTAGCGGGGGGGCCGGTGAGCAGTTCTTC
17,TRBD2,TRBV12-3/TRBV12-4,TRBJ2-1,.,CASSLVSSGGALYEQFF,TGTGCCAGCAGTTTAGTGTCTAGCGGGGGGGCCCTCTATGAGCAGTTCTTC
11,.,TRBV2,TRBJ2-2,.,CASGETGELFF,TGTGCCAGCGGGGAAACCGGGGAGCTGTTTTTT
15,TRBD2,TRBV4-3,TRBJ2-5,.,CASSQDRGVGSYQYF,TGCGCCAGCAGCCAAGATCGGGGGGTAGGCAGTTACCAGTACTTC
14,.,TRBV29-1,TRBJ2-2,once,CSVQGGGYGGELFF,TGCAGCGTTCAAGGAGGGGGGTATGGCGGGGAGCTGTTTTTT
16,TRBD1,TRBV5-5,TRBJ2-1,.,CASSSQRTGGSNEQFF,TGTGCCAGCAGTAGTCAAAGGACAGGGGGGAGTAATGAGCAGTTCTTC